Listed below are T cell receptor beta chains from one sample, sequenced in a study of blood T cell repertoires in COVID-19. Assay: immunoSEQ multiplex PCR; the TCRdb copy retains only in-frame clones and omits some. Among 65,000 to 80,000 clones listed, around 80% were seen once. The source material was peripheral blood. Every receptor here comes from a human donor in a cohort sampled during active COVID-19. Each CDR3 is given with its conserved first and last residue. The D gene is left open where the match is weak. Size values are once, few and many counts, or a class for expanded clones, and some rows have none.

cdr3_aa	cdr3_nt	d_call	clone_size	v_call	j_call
CASSFSELRSEKLFF	TGTGCCAGCAGCTTTTCCGAATTAAGGAGTGAAAAACTGTTTTTT	NA	NA	TRBV7-8	TRBJ1-4
CASSAGQQQETQYF	TGCGCCAGCAGCGCGGGACAGCAACAAGAGACCCAGTACTTC	NA	NA	TRBV5-1	TRBJ2-5
CASSQDHSRGQPQHF	TGCGCCAGCAGCCAAGACCATAGCCGGGGTCAGCCCCAGCATTTT	NA	once	TRBV4-1	TRBJ1-5
CATSDRGRRREQFF	TGTGCCACCAGTGACCGCGGTCGTCGACGGGAGCAGTTCTTC	NA	NA	TRBV24-1	TRBJ2-1
CASSRTSGQETQYF	TGTGCCAGCAGCCGGACTAGCGGACAAGAGACCCAGTACTTC	TRBD2	NA	TRBV7-9	TRBJ2-5
CASRRTANEKLFF	TGTGCCAGCAGACGGACAGCTAATGAAAAACTGTTTTTT	NA	NA	TRBV6-5	TRBJ1-4
CASSPQTYEQYF	TGTGCCAGCAGCCCCCAAACCTACGAGCAGTACTTC	NA	NA	TRBV2	TRBJ2-7
CASSLVPGLGDEKLFF	TGCGCCAGCAGCTTGGTCCCGGGACTAGGCGATGAAAAACTGTTTTTT	NA	NA	TRBV5-1	TRBJ1-4
CASSLPGADTQYF	TGTGCCAGCAGTTTACCCGGAGCAGATACGCAGTATTTT	NA	NA	TRBV28	TRBJ2-3
CASSLTGTGRHEQYF	TGTGCCAGCAGCTTAACCGGGACAGGGCGACACGAGCAGTACTTC	TRBD1	NA	TRBV28	TRBJ2-7
CSVVLDPGETQYF	TGCAGCGTTGTCCTGGACCCGGGGGAGACCCAGTACTTC	NA	NA	TRBV29-1	TRBJ2-5
CASSARFEQFF	TGTGCCAGCAGTGCTAGGTTTGAGCAGTTCTTC	NA	NA	TRBV27	TRBJ2-1
CATSDPDREETQYF	TGTGCCACCAGTGACCCCGACAGGGAAGAGACCCAGTACTTC	TRBD1	NA	TRBV24-1	TRBJ2-5
CAGRTSGGQNTGELFF	TGTGCCGGCAGGACTAGCGGGGGGCAGAACACCGGGGAGCTGTTTTTT	TRBD2	once	TRBV2	TRBJ2-2
CATSRGGGTYEQYF	TGTGCCACCAGCAGGGGCGGGGGAACCTACGAGCAGTACTTC	TRBD2	few	TRBV15	TRBJ2-7
CASSTRTGSQHF	TGTGCCAGCAGTACCAGGACAGGGTCCCAGCATTTT	TRBD1	NA	TRBV6-5	TRBJ1-5
CASSLVADNTEAFF	TGTGCCAGCAGCTTGGTGGCAGATAACACTGAAGCTTTCTTT	NA	NA	TRBV5-8	TRBJ1-1
CASSIPGQGASDTQYF	TGTGCCAGCAGTATCCCGGGACAGGGGGCATCAGATACGCAGTATTTT	TRBD1	NA	TRBV28	TRBJ2-3
CASSSRRRVEQYF	TGTGCCAGCAGTTCCCGGAGGAGGGTCGAGCAGTACTTC	NA	NA	TRBV12-3/TRBV12-4	TRBJ2-7
CASSSGQGWTEAFF	TGCGCCAGCAGCTCCGGACAGGGTTGGACTGAAGCTTTCTTT	TRBD1	NA	TRBV5-1	TRBJ1-1
CASTTLEGRRDEQFF	TGTGCCAGTACCACTTTGGAGGGGCGACGCGATGAGCAGTTCTTC	NA	NA	TRBV19	TRBJ2-1
CAAGRADTGELFF	TGTGCCGCCGGGCGGGCTGACACCGGGGAGCTGTTTTTT	NA	NA	TRBV27	TRBJ2-2
CASSQGRVGVVKLFF	TGCGCCAGCAGCCAGGGCCGCGTAGGTGTGGTAAAACTGTTTTTT	NA	few	TRBV4-1	TRBJ1-4